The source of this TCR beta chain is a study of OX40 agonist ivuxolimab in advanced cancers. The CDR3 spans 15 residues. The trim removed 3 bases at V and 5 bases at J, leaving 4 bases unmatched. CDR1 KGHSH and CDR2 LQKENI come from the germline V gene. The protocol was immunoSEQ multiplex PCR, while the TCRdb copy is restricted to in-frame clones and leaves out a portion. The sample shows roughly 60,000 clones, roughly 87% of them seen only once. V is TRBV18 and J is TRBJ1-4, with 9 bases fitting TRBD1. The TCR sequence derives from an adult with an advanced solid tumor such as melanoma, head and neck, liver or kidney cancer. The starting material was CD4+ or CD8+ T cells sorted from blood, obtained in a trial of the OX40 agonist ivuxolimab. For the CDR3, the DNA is TGTGCCAGCTCACCGGGACAGGGAAGGAATGAAAAACTGTTTTTT. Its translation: CASSPGQGRNEKLFF.